A selection of T cell receptor beta chains follows, all from one sample in a study of cytomegalovirus exposure and HLA in healthy donors. TCRdb's copy holds only in-frame clones and misses some; the assay was immunoSEQ multiplex PCR. This repertoire includes about 59,000 clones. Sequenced sample: PBMCs. These receptors originate from a man aged 25-40 years in good health and CMV-seropositive. Both conserved end residues are part of each CDR3. Fields, in order: D gene, V gene, J gene, CDR3 DNA, CDR3 protein. D genes are given only for firm matches.

.,TRBV6-1,TRBJ2-2,TGTGCCAGCAGTGCCAGGGTACGTTTATCCGGGGAGCTGTTTTTT,CASSARVRLSGELFF
TRBD1,TRBV7-3,TRBJ2-7,TGTGCCAGCACCTACAGGGGGCGCTTATACGAGCAGTACTTC,CASTYRGRLYEQYF
TRBD1,TRBV9,TRBJ2-7,TGTGCCAGCAGCCCCGGGACAGCTCTCGAGCAGTACTTC,CASSPGTALEQYF
.,TRBV5-6,TRBJ1-5,TGTGCCAGCAGCTTGCGGGGGATACATCAGCCCCAGCATTTT,CASSLRGIHQPQHF
TRBD2,TRBV6-5,TRBJ2-7,TGTGCCAGCAGGGAGCGGGGACGAAACTCCTACGAGCAGTACTTC,CASRERGRNSYEQYF
TRBD1,TRBV25-1,TRBJ2-1,TGTGCCAGCAGTGAATTGACAGGGGAGTCCGACAATGAGCAGTTCTTC,CASSELTGESDNEQFF
.,TRBV6-5,TRBJ1-3,TGTGCCAGCACGACGGAGGGAAACACCATATATTTT,CASTTEGNTIYF
TRBD2,TRBV30,TRBJ2-7,TGTGCCTGGACCACGGGGGGGACCGCCTACGAGCAGTACTTC,CAWTTGGTAYEQYF
TRBD1,TRBV7-9,TRBJ1-5,TGTGCCAGCAGCTTCGAGGGACAGGGAAAGGTTCAGCCCCAGCATTTT,CASSFEGQGKVQPQHF
TRBD1,TRBV5-6,TRBJ1-2,TGTGCCAGCAGCTGGACAGGGGTCGGCTACACCTTC,CASSWTGVGYTF
TRBD2,TRBV2,TRBJ2-1,TGTGCCAGCAGAATCGCCCCTAGCGGGGACGACAATGAGCAGTTCTTC,CASRIAPSGDDNEQFF
.,TRBV7-9,TRBJ2-7,TGTGCCAGCAGCCATACAGGGACCTACGAGCAGTACTTC,CASSHTGTYEQYF
.,TRBV5-1,TRBJ2-7,TGCGCCAGCAGAGAGGGAACCCTTTACGAGCAGTACTTC,CASREGTLYEQYF
.,TRBV18,TRBJ1-5,TGTGCCAGCTCACCATGGCCGAGCAATCAGCCCCAGCATTTT,CASSPWPSNQPQHF
.,TRBV6-5,TRBJ1-5,TGTGCCAGCAGCAGCCCGGGACAAGCGAATCAGCCCCAGCATTTT,CASSSPGQANQPQHF
TRBD2,TRBV9,TRBJ2-7,TGTGCCAGCAGCGTATCAGCGGGGGCTTCCTACGAGCAGTACTTC,CASSVSAGASYEQYF
.,TRBV30,TRBJ1-1,TGTGCCTCACAGGCTGGGGCTGAAGCTTTCTTT,CASQAGAEAFF
TRBD2,TRBV5-4,TRBJ2-7,TGTGCCAGCAGCTGGGGGGGCGTACGGGAGGGCCGGGAGCAGTACTTC,CASSWGGVREGREQYF
.,TRBV11-3,TRBJ1-1,TGTGCCAGCAGCACCCCGGGGGGGGCGACTGAAGCTTTCTTT,CASSTPGGATEAFF
.,TRBV4-1,TRBJ1-5,TGCGCCAGCAGCCAAGATCGGAGGTCTAATCAGCCCCAGCATTTT,CASSQDRRSNQPQHF
TRBD1,TRBV4-1,TRBJ2-7,TGCGCCAGCAGCCGAGAGACAGGGTTGGACGAGCAGTACTTC,CASSRETGLDEQYF
TRBD1,TRBV7-9,TRBJ2-1,TGTGCCAGCAGCGAGTCTCGCCGGGACAGGTCCTACAATGAGCAGTTCTTC,CASSESRRDRSYNEQFF